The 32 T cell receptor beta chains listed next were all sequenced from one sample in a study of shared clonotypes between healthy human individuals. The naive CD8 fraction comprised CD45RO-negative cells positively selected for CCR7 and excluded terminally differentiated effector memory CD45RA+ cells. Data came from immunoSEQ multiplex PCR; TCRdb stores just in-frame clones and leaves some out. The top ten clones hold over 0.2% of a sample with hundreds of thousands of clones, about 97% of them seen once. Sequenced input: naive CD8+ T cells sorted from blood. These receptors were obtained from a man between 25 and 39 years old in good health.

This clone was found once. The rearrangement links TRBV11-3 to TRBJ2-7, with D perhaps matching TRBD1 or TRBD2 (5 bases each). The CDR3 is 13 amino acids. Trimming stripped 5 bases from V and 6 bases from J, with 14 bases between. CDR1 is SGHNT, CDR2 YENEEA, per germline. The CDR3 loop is CASSAGTVFEQYF. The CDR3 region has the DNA TGTGCCAGCAGCGCTGGGACGGTCTTCGAGCAGTACTTC.

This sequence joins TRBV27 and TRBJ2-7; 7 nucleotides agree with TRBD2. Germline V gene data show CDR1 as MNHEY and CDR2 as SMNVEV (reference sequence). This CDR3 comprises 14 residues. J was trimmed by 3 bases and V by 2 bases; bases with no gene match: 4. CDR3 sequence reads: CASSLAGVLYEQYF. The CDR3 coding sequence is TGTGCCAGCAGTTTAGCGGGAGTTCTCTACGAGCAGTACTTC.

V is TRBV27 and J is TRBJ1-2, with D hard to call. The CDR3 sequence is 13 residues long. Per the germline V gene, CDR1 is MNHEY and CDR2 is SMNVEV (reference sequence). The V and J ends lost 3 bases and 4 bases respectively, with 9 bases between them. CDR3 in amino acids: CASSFFQGYGYTF. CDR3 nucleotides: TGTGCCAGCAGTTTTTTTCAAGGCTATGGCTACACCTTC.

CDR3 nucleotides: TGCGCCAGCAGTGTTTCTAGCGGGCGTTACTCCTACAATGAGCAGTTCTTC. As protein: CASSVSSGRYSYNEQFF. This chain uses TRBV10-2 with TRBJ2-1, with 8 bases that match TRBD2. Trimming cost V 4 bases and J 0 bases; bases outside gene matches: 8. The CDR3 spans 17 residues. Germline assignment: CDR1 WSHSY and CDR2 SAAADI.

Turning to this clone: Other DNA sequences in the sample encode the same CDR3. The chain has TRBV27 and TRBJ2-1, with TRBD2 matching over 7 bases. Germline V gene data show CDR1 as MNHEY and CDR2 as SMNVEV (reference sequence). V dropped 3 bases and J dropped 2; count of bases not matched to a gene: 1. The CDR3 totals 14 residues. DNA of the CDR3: TGTGCCAGCAGTTTGGCGGGGGCCTACAATGAGCAGTTCTTC. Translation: CASSLAGAYNEQFF.

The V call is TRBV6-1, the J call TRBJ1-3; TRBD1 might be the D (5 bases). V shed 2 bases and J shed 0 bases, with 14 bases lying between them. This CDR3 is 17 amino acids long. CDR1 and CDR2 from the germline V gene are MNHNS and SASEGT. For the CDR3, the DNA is TGTGCCAGCAGTGAATGGGGGTTCGGGGGCTCTGGAAACACCATATATTTT. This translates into CASSEWGFGGSGNTIYF.

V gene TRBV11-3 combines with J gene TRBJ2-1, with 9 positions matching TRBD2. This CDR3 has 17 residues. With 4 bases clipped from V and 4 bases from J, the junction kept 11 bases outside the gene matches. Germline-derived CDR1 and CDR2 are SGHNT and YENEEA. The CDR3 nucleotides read TGTGCCAGCAGCTCGACCGGGACTAGCAAAGTGTACAATGAGCAGTTCTTC. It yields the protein CASSSTGTSKVYNEQFF. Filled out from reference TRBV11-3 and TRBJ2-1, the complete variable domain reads EAGVVQSPRYKIIEKKQPVAFWCNPISGHNTLYWYLQNLGQGPELLIRYENEEAVDDSQLPKDRFSAERLKGVDSTLKIQPAELGDSAVYLCASSSTGTSKVYNEQFFGPGTRLTVL.

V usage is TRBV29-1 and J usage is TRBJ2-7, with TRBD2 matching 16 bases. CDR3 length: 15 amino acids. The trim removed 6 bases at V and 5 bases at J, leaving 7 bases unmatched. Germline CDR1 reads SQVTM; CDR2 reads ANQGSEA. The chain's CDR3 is CSVGLAGGPRDEQYF. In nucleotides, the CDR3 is TGCAGCGTGGGACTAGCGGGAGGGCCTCGCGACGAGCAGTACTTC.

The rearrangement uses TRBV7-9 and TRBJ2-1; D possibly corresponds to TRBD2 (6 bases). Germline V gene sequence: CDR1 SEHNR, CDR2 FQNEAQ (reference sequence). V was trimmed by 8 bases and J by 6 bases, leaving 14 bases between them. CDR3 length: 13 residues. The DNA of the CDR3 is TGTGCCAGCTTAGAGTCTAGCGTCAATGAGCAGTTCTTC. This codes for CASLESSVNEQFF.

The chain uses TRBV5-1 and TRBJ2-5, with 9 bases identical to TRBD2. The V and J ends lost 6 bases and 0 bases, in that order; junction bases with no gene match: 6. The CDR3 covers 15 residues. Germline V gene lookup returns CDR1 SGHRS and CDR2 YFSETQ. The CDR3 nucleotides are TGCGCCAGCACCGATAGCGGGAGTTACCAAGAGACCCAGTACTTC. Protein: CASTDSGSYQETQYF.

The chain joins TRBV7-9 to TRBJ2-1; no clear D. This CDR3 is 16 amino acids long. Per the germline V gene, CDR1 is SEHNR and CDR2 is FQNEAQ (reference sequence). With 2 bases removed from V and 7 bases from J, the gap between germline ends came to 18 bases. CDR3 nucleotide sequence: TGTGCCAGCAGCTTACGCGGAGACCCCCCCATGAATGAGCAGTTCTTC. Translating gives CASSLRGDPPMNEQFF.

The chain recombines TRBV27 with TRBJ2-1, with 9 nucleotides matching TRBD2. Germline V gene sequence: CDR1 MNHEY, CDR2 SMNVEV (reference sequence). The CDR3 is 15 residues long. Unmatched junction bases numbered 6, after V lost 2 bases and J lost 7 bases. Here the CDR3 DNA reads TGTGCCAGCAGTTTACTAGCGGGATGGGAGAATGAGCAGTTCTTC. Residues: CASSLLAGWENEQFF.

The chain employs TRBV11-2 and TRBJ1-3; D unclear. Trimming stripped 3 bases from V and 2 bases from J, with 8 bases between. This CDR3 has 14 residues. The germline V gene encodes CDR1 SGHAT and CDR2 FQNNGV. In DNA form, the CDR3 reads TGTGCCAGCAGCTTCACGGGTCCTGGAAACACCATATATTTT. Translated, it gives CASSFTGPGNTIYF.

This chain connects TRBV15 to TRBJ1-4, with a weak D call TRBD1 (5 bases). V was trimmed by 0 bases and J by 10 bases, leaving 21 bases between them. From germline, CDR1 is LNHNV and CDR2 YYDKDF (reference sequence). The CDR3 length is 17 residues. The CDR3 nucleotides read TGTGCCACCAGCAGAGATGGGGGGATATCGGCGTCGGCAAAACTGTTTTTT. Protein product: CATSRDGGISASAKLFF.

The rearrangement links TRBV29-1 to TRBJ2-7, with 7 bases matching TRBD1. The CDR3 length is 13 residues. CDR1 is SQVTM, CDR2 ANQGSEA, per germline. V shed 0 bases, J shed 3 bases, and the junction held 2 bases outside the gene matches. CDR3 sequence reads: CSVEDNRGYEQYF. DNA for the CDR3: TGCAGCGTTGAAGATAACAGGGGCTACGAGCAGTACTTC.

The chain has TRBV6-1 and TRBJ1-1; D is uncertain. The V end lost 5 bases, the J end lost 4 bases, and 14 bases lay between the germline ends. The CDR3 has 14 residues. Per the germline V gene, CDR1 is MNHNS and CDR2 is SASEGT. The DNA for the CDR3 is TGTGCCAGCAGTCAAGTATGGGGTCCCACTGAAGCTTTCTTT. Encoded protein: CASSQVWGPTEAFF.

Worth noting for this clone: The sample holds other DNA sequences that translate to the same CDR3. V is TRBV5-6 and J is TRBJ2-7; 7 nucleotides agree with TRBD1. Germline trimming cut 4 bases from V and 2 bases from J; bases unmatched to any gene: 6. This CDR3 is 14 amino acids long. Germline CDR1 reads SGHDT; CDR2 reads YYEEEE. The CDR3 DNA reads TGTGCCAGCAGCCCGGGGACAGATACCTACGAGCAGTACTTC. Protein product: CASSPGTDTYEQYF.

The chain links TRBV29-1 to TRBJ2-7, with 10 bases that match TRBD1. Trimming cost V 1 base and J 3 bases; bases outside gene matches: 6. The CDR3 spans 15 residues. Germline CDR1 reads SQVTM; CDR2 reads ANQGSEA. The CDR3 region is CSVEAGTGDFYEQYF. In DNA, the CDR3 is TGCAGCGTTGAAGCCGGGACAGGGGATTTCTACGAGCAGTACTTC.

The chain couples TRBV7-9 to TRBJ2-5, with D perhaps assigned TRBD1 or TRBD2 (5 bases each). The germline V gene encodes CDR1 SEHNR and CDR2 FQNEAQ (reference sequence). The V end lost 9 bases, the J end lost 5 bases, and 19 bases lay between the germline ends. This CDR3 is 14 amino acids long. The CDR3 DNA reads TGTGCCAGTGGGGACCAAAGGGTTAGGGAGACCCAGTACTTC. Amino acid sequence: CASGDQRVRETQYF.

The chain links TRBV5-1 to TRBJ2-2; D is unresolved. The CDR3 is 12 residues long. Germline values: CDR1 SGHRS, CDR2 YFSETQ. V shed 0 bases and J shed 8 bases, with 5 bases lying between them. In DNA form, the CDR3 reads TGCGCCAGCAGCTTGGACGGAGGGGAGCTGTTTTTT. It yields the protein CASSLDGGELFF. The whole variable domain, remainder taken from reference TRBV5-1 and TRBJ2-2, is KAGVTQTPRYLIKTRGQQVTLSCSPISGHRSVSWYQQTPGQGLQFLFEYFSETQRNKGNFPGRFSGRQFSNSRSEMNVSTLELGDSALYLCASSLDGGELFFGEGSRLTVL.

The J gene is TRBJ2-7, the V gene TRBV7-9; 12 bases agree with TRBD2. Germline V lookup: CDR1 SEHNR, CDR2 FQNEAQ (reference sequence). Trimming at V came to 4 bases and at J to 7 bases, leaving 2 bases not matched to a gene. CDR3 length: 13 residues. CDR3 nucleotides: TGTGCCAGCAGCTCTAGCGGGAGGGGAGAGCAGTACTTC. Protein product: CASSSSGRGEQYF.

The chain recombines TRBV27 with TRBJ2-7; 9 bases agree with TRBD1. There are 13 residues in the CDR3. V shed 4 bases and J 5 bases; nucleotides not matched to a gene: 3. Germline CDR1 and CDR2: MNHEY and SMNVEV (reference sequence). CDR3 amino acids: CASSWTGVDEQYF. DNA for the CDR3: TGTGCCAGCAGTTGGACAGGGGTGGACGAGCAGTACTTC.

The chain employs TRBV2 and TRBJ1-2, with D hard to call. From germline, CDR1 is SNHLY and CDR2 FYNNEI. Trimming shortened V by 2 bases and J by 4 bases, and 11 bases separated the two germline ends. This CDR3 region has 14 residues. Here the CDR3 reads CASSESTPAYGYTF. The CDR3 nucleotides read TGTGCCAGCAGTGAATCCACCCCAGCCTATGGCTACACCTTC.

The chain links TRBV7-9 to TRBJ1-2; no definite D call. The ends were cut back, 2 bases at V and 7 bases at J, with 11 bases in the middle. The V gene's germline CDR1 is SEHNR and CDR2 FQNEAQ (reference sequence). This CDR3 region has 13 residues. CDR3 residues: CASSLSVTSGYTF. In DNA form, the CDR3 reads TGTGCCAGCAGCTTAAGCGTCACTAGTGGCTACACCTTC.

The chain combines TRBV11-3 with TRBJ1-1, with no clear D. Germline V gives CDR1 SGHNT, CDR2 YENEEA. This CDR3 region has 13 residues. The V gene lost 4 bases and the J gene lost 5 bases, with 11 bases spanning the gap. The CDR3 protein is CASSSTRETEAFF. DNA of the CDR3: TGTGCCAGCAGCTCGACACGGGAGACTGAAGCTTTCTTT.

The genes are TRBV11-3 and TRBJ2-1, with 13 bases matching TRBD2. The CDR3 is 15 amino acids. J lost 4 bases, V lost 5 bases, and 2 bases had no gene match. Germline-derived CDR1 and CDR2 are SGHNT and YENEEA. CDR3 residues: CASSMGLAGYNEQFF. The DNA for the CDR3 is TGTGCCAGCAGCATGGGACTAGCGGGGTACAATGAGCAGTTCTTC.

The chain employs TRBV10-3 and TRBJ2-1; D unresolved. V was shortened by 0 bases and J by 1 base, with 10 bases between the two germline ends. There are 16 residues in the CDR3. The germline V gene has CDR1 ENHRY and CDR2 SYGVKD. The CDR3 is CAISESGGDSYNEQFF. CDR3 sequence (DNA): TGTGCCATCAGTGAGTCGGGCGGCGATTCCTACAATGAGCAGTTCTTC.

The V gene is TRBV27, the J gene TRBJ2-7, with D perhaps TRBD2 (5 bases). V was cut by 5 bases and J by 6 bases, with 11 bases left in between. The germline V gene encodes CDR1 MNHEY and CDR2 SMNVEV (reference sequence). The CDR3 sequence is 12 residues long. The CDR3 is CASSGREGEQYF. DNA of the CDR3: TGTGCCAGCAGTGGCAGAGAGGGCGAGCAGTACTTC.

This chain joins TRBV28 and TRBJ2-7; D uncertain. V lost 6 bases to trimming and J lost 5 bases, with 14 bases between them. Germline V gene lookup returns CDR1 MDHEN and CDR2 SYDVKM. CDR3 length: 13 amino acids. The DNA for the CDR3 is TGTGCCAGCAGCGAGCTCCGGGCGAACGAGCAGTACTTC. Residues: CASSELRANEQYF.

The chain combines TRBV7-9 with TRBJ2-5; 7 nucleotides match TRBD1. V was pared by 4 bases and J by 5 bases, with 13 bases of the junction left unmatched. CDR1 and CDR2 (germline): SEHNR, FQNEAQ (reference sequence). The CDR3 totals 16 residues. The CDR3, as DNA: TGTGCCAGCAGCTGGTTTCCGGGACAGATGAGGGAGACCCAGTACTTC. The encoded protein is CASSWFPGQMRETQYF.

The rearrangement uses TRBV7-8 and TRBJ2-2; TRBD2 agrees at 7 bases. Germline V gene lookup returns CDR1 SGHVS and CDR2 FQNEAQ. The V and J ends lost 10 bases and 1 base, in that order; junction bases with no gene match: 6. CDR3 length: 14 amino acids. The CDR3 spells CATRGTKNTGELFF. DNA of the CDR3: TGTGCCACCAGAGGGACTAAGAACACCGGGGAGCTGTTTTTT.

The CDR3 bases are TGTGCCAGCAGCTTAGATTTCCGAGGCAATCAGCCCCAGCATTTT. This translates into CASSLDFRGNQPQHF. This chain uses TRBV7-9 with TRBJ1-5; D gene uncertain. V was shortened by 1 base and J by 2 bases, with 9 bases between the two germline ends. Germline lookup yields CDR1 SEHNR and CDR2 FQNEAQ (reference sequence). The CDR3 is 15 amino acids.